The 25 T cell receptor beta chains below were found in one sample sequenced in a study of T cell changes during pregnancy in multiple sclerosis. Measured with immunoSEQ multiplex PCR; TCRdb has only the in-frame clones, and not every one. The sample lists approximately 48,000 clones; 90% to 95% were seen once. The material was CD8+ T cells from peripheral blood mononuclear cells, obtained before pregnancy. These receptors came from a female donor with multiple sclerosis, enrolled in a pregnancy study.

This chain joins TRBV4-1 and TRBJ1-5, with a tentative D call TRBD1 (6 bases). Trimming removed 0 bases from V and 6 bases from J, with 15 bases in between. CDR1 is MGHRA, CDR2 YSYEKL, per germline. The CDR3 extends over 16 amino acids. CDR3 in amino acids: CASSQDLRTASQPQHF. CDR3 coding DNA: TGCGCCAGCAGCCAAGATTTAAGGACAGCTAGTCAGCCCCAGCATTTT.

V is TRBV15 and J is TRBJ2-7; D may be TRBD2 (6 bases). Germline V lookup: CDR1 LNHNV, CDR2 YYDKDF (reference sequence). Trimming stripped 1 base from V and 4 bases from J, with 14 bases between. The length of the CDR3 is 15 residues. CDR3: CATSRGRERGYEQYF. DNA for the CDR3: TGTGCCACCAGCAGAGGTCGGGAGAGAGGGTACGAGCAGTACTTC. The full variable domain, its missing parts supplied by reference TRBV15 and TRBJ2-7, is DAMVIQNPRYQVTQFGKPVTLSCSQTLNHNVMYWYQQKSSQAPKLLFHYYDKDFNNEADTPDNFQSRRPNTSFCFLDIRSPGLGDTAMYLCATSRGRERGYEQYFGPGTRLTVT.

The V and J genes are TRBV7-2 and TRBJ2-5, with D tentatively TRBD2 (5 bases). CDR1 and CDR2 (germline): SGHTA, FQGNSA. With 0 bases removed from V and 2 bases from J, the gap between germline ends came to 16 bases. This CDR3 is built from 17 residues. The CDR3 spells CASSLAGRRRTQETQYF. Written as DNA, the CDR3 is TGTGCCAGCAGCTTAGCGGGTCGTCGGCGGACTCAAGAGACCCAGTACTTC.

The V and J genes are TRBV29-1 and TRBJ2-6, with D perhaps TRBD1 (6 bases). Trimming removed 6 bases at V and 4 bases at J, with 16 bases between. The V gene's germline CDR1 is SQVTM and CDR2 ANQGSEA. The CDR3 spans 15 residues. The CDR3 DNA reads as TGCAGCGTCGCGTCGTGGCAGGGGGGGGCCAACGTCCTGACTTTC. It is translated as CSVASWQGGANVLTF.

CDR3: CASSVGGTEAFF. CDR3 DNA sequence: TGTGCCAGCAGCGTAGGAGGGACTGAAGCTTTCTTT. V and J are TRBV9 and TRBJ1-1, with D uncertain. V gave up 0 bases and J gave up 5 bases, with 5 bases separating them. This CDR3 has 12 residues. Germline V lookup: CDR1 SGDLS, CDR2 YYNGEE.

The gene calls are TRBV27 and TRBJ1-2; tentative D call: TRBD1 (6 bases). Germline V gene lookup returns CDR1 MNHEY and CDR2 SMNVEV (reference sequence). The V and J ends lost 1 base and 4 bases respectively, with 7 bases between them. The CDR3 totals 13 residues. CDR3 loop: CASSLWTVYGYTF. The DNA for the CDR3 is TGTGCCAGCAGTTTATGGACAGTCTATGGCTACACCTTC.

This sequence joins TRBV5-1 and TRBJ1-6; TRBD1 matches 8 bases. Trimming at V came to 4 bases and at J to 7 bases, leaving 7 bases not matched to a gene. CDR3 length: 15 residues. Germline V lookup: CDR1 SGHRS, CDR2 YFSETQ. CDR3: CASSLGQGTNSPLHF. The CDR3 nucleotides are TGCGCCAGCAGCCTAGGACAGGGAACGAATTCACCCCTCCACTTT.

This clone appeared once. The chain links TRBV5-6 to TRBJ1-2; 7 bases are a match to TRBD1. The germline CDR1 and CDR2 sequences are SGHDT and YYEEEE. The ends lost 4 bases at V and 4 bases at J; junction bases unmatched: 4. This CDR3 is 13 amino acids long. The CDR3 is CASSPGGFYGYTF. The CDR3 bases are TGTGCCAGCAGCCCAGGGGGTTTCTATGGCTACACCTTC.

V gene TRBV28 combines with J gene TRBJ1-5, with a possible D match to TRBD1 (5 bases). The ends were cut back, 2 bases at V and 0 bases at J, with 8 bases in the middle. The CDR3 contains 15 residues. In germline, CDR1 is MDHEN, CDR2 SYDVKM. The CDR3 bases are TGTGCCAGCAGTTTACAGGGTTCTAGCAATCAGCCCCAGCATTTT. It is translated as CASSLQGSSNQPQHF.

The chain couples TRBV7-9 to TRBJ2-5; 10 bases line up with TRBD1. The germline gives CDR1 SEHNR, CDR2 FQNEAQ (reference sequence). Trimming took 4 bases from V and 0 from J; bases not matched to a gene: 2. There are 15 residues in the CDR3. The CDR3 sequence is CASSSGQGDQETQYF. DNA of the CDR3: TGTGCCAGCAGCTCTGGACAGGGGGACCAAGAGACCCAGTACTTC.

About this clone: Other nucleotide sequences from this sample produce the same CDR3. This chain connects TRBV27 to TRBJ2-7; 14 bases are shared with TRBD2. The ends lost 6 bases at V and 3 bases at J; junction bases unmatched: 4. The CDR3 spans 15 residues. Germline assignment: CDR1 MNHEY and CDR2 SMNVEV (reference sequence). In nucleotides, the CDR3 is TGTGCCAGCAGGGGGACTAGCGGGAGTATCTACGAGCAGTACTTC. Amino acids: CASRGTSGSIYEQYF.

J is TRBJ1-5 and V is TRBV27; 10 bases map to TRBD1. The CDR3 totals 14 residues. Trimming at V came to 5 bases and at J to 5 bases, leaving 3 bases not matched to a gene. CDR1 and CDR2 (germline): MNHEY, SMNVEV (reference sequence). DNA of the CDR3: TGTGCCAGCAGTATCGACAGGGGGCATCAGCCCCAGCATTTT. Translating gives CASSIDRGHQPQHF.

The chain employs TRBV30 and TRBJ2-5; the match to TRBD2 covers 12 bases. Germline CDR1 GTSNPN, CDR2 SVGIG (reference sequence). The CDR3 is made up of 17 amino acids. Trimming cost V 0 bases and J 4 bases; bases outside gene matches: 9. The DNA for the CDR3 is TGTGCCTGGAGTGTAATTACTAGCGGGAGGTCTAGAGAGACCCAGTACTTC. This translates into CAWSVITSGRSRETQYF.

V and J are TRBV29-1 and TRBJ2-7, with TRBD1 matching 9 bases. J lost 0 bases, V lost 6 bases, and 3 bases had no gene match. The V gene's germline CDR1 is SQVTM and CDR2 ANQGSEA. This CDR3 spans 13 amino acids. CDR3 protein: CSVGTGNSYEQYF. DNA of the CDR3: TGCAGCGTCGGGACAGGGAACTCCTACGAGCAGTACTTC.

The rearrangement uses TRBV11-3 and TRBJ2-1, with 8 bases identical to TRBD1. Germline V lookup: CDR1 SGHNT, CDR2 YENEEA. The junction had 7 bases not matched to a gene; V was cut back by 5 bases and J by 10 bases. The CDR3 totals 13 residues. CDR3 loop: CASSRDRGWEQFF. The CDR3 DNA follows: TGTGCCAGCAGCAGAGACAGGGGCTGGGAGCAGTTCTTC.

The genes are TRBV13 and TRBJ2-1; 11 positions agree with TRBD2. Trimming removed 5 bases from V and 10 bases from J; junction bases left unmatched: 10. CDR1 is PRHDT and CDR2 is FYEKMQ in the germline V gene (reference sequence). This CDR3 comprises 15 residues. CDR3 coding DNA: TGTGCCAGCAGCCTAGATAGCGGGAGGGCCAGGGAGCAGTTCTTC. It specifies CASSLDSGRAREQFF.

CDR3 region: CASSFYRGEETQYF. In DNA form, the CDR3 reads TGTGCCAGCAGCTTTTACAGGGGGGAAGAGACCCAGTACTTC. This chain connects TRBV5-6 to TRBJ2-5; TRBD1 matches at 8 bases. Germline CDR1 and CDR2: SGHDT and YYEEEE. V lost 2 bases, J lost 3 bases, and 3 bases stayed unmatched. The CDR3 runs 14 residues. Based on the CDR3 plus reference TRBV5-6 and TRBJ2-5, the full variable domain is DAGVTQSPTHLIKTRGQQVTLRCSPKSGHDTVSWYQQALGQGPQFIFQYYEEEERQRGNFPDRFSGHQFPNYSSELNVNALLLGDSALYLCASSFYRGEETQYFGPGTRLLVL.

V is TRBV2 and J is TRBJ2-1, with 11 bases aligning to TRBD2. Germline values: CDR1 SNHLY, CDR2 FYNNEI. With 8 bases clipped from V and 4 bases from J, the junction kept 1 base outside the gene matches. This CDR3 has 13 amino acids. The CDR3: CASGTSGYNEQFF. DNA of the CDR3: TGTGCCAGCGGGACTAGCGGTTACAATGAGCAGTTCTTC.

The chain recombines TRBV27 with TRBJ2-7; no clear D. The CDR3 sequence is 13 residues long. The germline V gene has CDR1 MNHEY and CDR2 SMNVEV (reference sequence). V was clipped by 8 bases and J by 6 bases, with 17 bases between them. Here the CDR3 reads CASALQTTGEQYF. CDR3 nucleotides: TGTGCCAGCGCGCTCCAGACGACGGGCGAGCAGTACTTC.

J is TRBJ2-1 and V is TRBV27, with 9 bases lining up with TRBD1. The germline gives CDR1 MNHEY, CDR2 SMNVEV (reference sequence). With 5 bases clipped from V and 2 bases from J, the junction kept 4 bases outside the gene matches. CDR3 length: 15 residues. DNA for the CDR3: TGTGCCAGCAGTGTTACAGGGGGCGCCTACAATGAGCAGTTCTTC. Amino acids: CASSVTGGAYNEQFF.

The chain has TRBV6-5 and TRBJ2-7, with D perhaps TRBD1 (5 bases). The germline CDR1 and CDR2 sequences are MNHEY and SVGAGI. Deletions cut 0 bases from V and 7 bases from J, with 13 bases between. CDR3 length equals 14 residues. In nucleotides, the CDR3 is TGTGCCAGCAGTTACTCGGCAGGGTCTAGGGAGCAGTACTTC. This gives the protein CASSYSAGSREQYF.

The rearrangement links TRBV15 to TRBJ1-2, with D possibly being TRBD1 (5 bases). CDR1 is LNHNV, CDR2 YYDKDF, per germline (reference sequence). V was shortened by 5 bases and J by 5 bases, with 12 bases between the two germline ends. The length of the CDR3 is 13 residues. CDR3 sequence (DNA): TGTGCCACCAGCCCAGGGACTCTTTATGGCTACACCTTC. Protein: CATSPGTLYGYTF. The variable domain in full, with the rest retrieved from reference TRBV15 and TRBJ1-2, is DAMVIQNPRYQVTQFGKPVTLSCSQTLNHNVMYWYQQKSSQAPKLLFHYYDKDFNNEADTPDNFQSRRPNTSFCFLDIRSPGLGDTAMYLCATSPGTLYGYTFGSGTRLTVV.

V is TRBV14 and J is TRBJ1-3; no clear D gene. Germline V gene lookup returns CDR1 SGHDN and CDR2 FVKESK. The germline V and J ends were trimmed by 5 bases and 0 bases, with 8 bases remaining between them. This CDR3 spans 14 amino acids. This CDR3 is CASSELGSGNTIYF. CDR3 nucleotides: TGTGCCAGCAGCGAGCTTGGCTCTGGAAACACCATATATTTT.

J is TRBJ2-5 and V is TRBV6-1; 7 positions agree with TRBD2. V was clipped by 1 base and J by 5 bases; unmatched bases: 7. The CDR3 has 15 residues. Germline V gives CDR1 MNHNS, CDR2 SASEGT. In DNA, the CDR3 is TGTGCCAGCAGTGAAGTTCACGGGAGGATGGAGACCCAGTACTTC. This sequence encodes CASSEVHGRMETQYF.

The rearrangement joins TRBV9 to TRBJ2-7; 8 nucleotides agree with TRBD1. V gave up 3 bases and J gave up 3 bases; unmatched junction bases: 8. The CDR3 runs 15 residues. The germline V gene has CDR1 SGDLS and CDR2 YYNGEE. DNA of the CDR3: TGTGCCAGCAGCGAAGGACAGGGCGACGACTACGAGCAGTACTTC. As protein: CASSEGQGDDYEQYF.